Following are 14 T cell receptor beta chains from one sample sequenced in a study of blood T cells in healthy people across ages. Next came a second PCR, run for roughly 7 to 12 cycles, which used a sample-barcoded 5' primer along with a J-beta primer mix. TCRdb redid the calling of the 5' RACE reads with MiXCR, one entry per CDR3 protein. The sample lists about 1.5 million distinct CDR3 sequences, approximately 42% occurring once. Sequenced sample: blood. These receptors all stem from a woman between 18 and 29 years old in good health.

The CDR3 region is CASSRGTQTYNEQFF. As DNA, the CDR3 is TGTGCCAGCAGTAGGGGGACACAAACCTACAATGAGCAGTTCTTC. This chain connects TRBV27 to TRBJ2-1, with a tentative D call TRBD1 (6 bases). The length of the CDR3 is 15 residues. Trimming stripped 5 bases from V and 2 bases from J, with 13 bases between. Germline V gene data show CDR1 as MNHEY and CDR2 as SMNVEV (reference sequence).

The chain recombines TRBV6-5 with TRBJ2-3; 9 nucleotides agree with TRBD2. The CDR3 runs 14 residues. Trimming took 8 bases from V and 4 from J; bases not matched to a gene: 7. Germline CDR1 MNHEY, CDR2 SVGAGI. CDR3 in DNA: TGTGCCAGCGGATTAGCGGGAGTTGCAGATACGCAGTATTTT. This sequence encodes CASGLAGVADTQYF.

In DNA form, the CDR3 reads TGTGCCAGCAGTTACTCGCCCGAGGACCAGGAGACCAAGTACTTC. As protein: CASSYSPEDQETKYF. The gene calls are TRBV6-6 and TRBJ2-7, with D unclear. This CDR3 region has 15 residues. V was shortened by 0 bases and J by 11 bases, with 20 bases between the two germline ends. The germline V gene has CDR1 MNHNY and CDR2 SVGAGI (reference sequence).

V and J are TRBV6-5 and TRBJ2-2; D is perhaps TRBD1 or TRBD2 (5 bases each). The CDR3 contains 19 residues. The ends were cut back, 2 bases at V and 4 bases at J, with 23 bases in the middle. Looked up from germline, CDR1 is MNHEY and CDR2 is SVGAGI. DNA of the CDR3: TGTGCCAGCAGTTACAGTCCGGGGCAGCCGAACGTGATCACCGGGGAGCTGTTTTTT. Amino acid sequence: CASSYSPGQPNVITGELFF.

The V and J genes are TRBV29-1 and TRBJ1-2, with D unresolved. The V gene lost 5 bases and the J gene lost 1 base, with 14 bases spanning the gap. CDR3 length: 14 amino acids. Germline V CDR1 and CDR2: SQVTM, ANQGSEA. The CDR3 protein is CSVYEGGDNYGYTF. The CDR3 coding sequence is TGCAGCGTTTACGAGGGCGGGGATAACTATGGCTACACCTTC.

The CDR3 region is CASSLLSGDRGEQYF. The CDR3 DNA follows: TGTGCCAGCAGCTTATTGTCCGGAGACAGAGGCGAGCAGTACTTC. This chain joins TRBV11-2 and TRBJ2-4; perhaps TRBD1 as D (5 bases). TRBJ2-7 explains the end of the DNA better; the J call may be wrong. The CDR3 extends over 15 amino acids. Germline values: CDR1 SGHAT, CDR2 FQNNGV.

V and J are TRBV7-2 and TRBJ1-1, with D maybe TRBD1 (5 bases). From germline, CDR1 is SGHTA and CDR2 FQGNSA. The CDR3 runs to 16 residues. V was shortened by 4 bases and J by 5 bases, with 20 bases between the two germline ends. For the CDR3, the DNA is TGTGCCAGCAGCTCTGGGACGCACCCCTTAGGGACTGAAGCTTTCTTT. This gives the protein CASSSGTHPLGTEAFF. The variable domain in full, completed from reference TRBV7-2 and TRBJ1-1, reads GAGVSQSPSNKVTEKGKDVELRCDPISGHTALYWYRQSLGQGLEFLIYFQGNSAPDKSGLPSDRFSAERTGGSVSTLTIQRTQQEDSAVYLCASSSGTHPLGTEAFFGQGTRLTVV.

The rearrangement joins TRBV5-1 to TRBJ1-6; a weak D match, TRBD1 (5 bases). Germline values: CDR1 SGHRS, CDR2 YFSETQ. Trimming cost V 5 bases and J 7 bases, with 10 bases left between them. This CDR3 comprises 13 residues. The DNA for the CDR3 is TGCGCCAGCAGACCGGACAAAAATTCACCCCTCCACTTT. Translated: CASRPDKNSPLHF.

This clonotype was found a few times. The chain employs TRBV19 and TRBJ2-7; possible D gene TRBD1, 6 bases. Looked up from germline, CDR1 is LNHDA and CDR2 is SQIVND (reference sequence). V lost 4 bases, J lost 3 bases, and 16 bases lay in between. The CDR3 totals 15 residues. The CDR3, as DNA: TGTGCCAGTAGTAGCCCTCGGACAGAGAACTACGAGCAGTACTTC. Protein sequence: CASSSPRTENYEQYF.

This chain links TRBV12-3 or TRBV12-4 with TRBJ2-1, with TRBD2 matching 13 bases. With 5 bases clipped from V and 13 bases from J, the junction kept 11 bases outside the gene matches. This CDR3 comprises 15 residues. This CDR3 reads CASSPAGLAGILQFF. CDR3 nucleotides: TGTGCCAGCAGTCCCGCGGGACTAGCGGGGATACTTCAGTTCTTC.

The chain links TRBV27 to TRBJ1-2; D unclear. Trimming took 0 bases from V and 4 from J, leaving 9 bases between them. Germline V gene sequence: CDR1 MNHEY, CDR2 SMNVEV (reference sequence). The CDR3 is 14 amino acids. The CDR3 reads CASSLSVGGYGYTF. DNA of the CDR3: TGTGCCAGCAGTTTATCTGTCGGAGGCTATGGCTACACCTTC.

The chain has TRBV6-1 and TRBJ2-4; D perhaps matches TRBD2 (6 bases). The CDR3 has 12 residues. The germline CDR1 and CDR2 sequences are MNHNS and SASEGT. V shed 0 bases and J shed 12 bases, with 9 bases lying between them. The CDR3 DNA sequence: TGTGCCAGCAGTGAAGCGGGGCGGGGTCAGTACTTC. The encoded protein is CASSEAGRGQYF.

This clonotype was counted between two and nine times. CDR3: CASRRRDSRSYEQYF. The CDR3 nucleotides read TGTGCCAGCAGGCGAAGGGACTCCCGCTCCTACGAGCAGTACTTC. J is TRBJ2-7 and V is TRBV6-5; weak D call: TRBD2 (6 bases). The CDR3 sequence is 15 residues long. CDR1 and CDR2 from the germline V gene are MNHEY and SVGAGI. Trimming removed 6 bases from V and 0 bases from J, with 15 bases in between.

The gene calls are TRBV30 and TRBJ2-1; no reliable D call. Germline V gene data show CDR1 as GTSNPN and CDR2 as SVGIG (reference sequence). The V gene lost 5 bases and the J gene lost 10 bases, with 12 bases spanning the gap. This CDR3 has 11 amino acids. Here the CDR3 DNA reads TGTGCCTGGGGCGGAGTAGGGGAGCAGTTCTTC. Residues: CAWGGVGEQFF.